Reported below is one T cell receptor beta chain. This record belongs to a study of cytomegalovirus exposure and HLA in healthy donors. V was trimmed by 4 bases and J by 7 bases, leaving 14 bases between them. Looked up from germline, CDR1 is LNHDA and CDR2 is SQIVND (reference sequence). The CDR3 covers 13 residues. 60 Vbeta and 13 Jbeta primers were used in PCR. Here immunoSEQ multiplex PCR was the method, and the copy in TCRdb shows in-frame clones only, minus some. In the table there are approximately 100,000 clones, more than 60% of which are singletons. The chain joins TRBV19 to TRBJ2-7; possible D gene TRBD2, 6 bases. The material sequenced was PBMCs. The sequence was obtained from a man between 50 and 59 years old in good health and CMV-seronegative. CDR3: CASSSAGTREQYF. The CDR3 DNA is TGTGCCAGTAGTAGTGCGGGAACGAGAGAGCAGTACTTC.